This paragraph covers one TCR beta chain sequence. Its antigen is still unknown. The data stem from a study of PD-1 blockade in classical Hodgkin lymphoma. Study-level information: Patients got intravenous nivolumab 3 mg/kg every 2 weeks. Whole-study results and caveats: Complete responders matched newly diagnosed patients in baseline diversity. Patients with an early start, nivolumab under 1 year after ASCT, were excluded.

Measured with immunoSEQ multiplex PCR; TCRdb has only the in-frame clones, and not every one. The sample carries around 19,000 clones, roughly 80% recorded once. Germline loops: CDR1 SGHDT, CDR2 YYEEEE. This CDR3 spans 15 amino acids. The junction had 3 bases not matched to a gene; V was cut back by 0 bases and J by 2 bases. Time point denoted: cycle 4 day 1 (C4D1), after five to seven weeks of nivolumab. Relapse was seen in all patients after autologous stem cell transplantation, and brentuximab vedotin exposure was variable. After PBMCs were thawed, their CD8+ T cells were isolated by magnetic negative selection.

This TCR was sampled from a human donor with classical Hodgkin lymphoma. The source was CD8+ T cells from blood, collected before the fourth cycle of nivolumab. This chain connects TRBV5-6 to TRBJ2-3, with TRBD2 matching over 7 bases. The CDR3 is CASSLGGGATDTQYF. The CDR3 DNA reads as TGTGCCAGCAGCTTGGGGGGAGGGGCCACAGATACGCAGTATTTT.